What follows are 28 T cell receptor beta chains derived from one specimen sequenced in a study of post-analysis software for immune sequencing data. Study-wide points: Roughly five TRBV segments occurring more often in patients than controls included TRBV5-6, TRBV5-1 and TRBV20-1.

TCR beta cDNA libraries included unique molecular identifiers. TCRdb called the PCR reads again in MiXCR, with one record for every CDR3 protein. The table lists about half a million distinct CDR3 sequences, around a third of them singletons, with less than 6% in the top ten. These receptors have no known antigen. Input material: blood. The receptors originated from a girl aged 2-17 years with multiple sclerosis.

The CDR3 sequence: CASTRQDTQYF. The CDR3 region has the DNA TGTGCCAGCACCAGGCAAGATACGCAGTATTTT. V and J are TRBV6-5 and TRBJ2-3, with D uncertain. The ends were cut back, 7 bases at V and 5 bases at J, with 7 bases in the middle. This CDR3 has 11 amino acids. Germline CDR1 reads MNHEY; CDR2 reads SVGAGI.

The chain carries TRBV7-8 and TRBJ1-6, with TRBD1 matching over 10 bases. The V gene end was trimmed by 2 bases and the J gene end by 7 bases; junction bases not matched to a gene: 5. The CDR3 runs to 16 residues. CDR1 and CDR2 (germline): SGHVS, FQNEAQ. The DNA for the CDR3 is TGTGCCAGCAGCTTAAGACCGGGACAGGGGAATTCACCCCTCCACTTT. Translating it yields CASSLRPGQGNSPLHF.

This sequence joins TRBV6-5 and TRBJ2-3; TRBD1 matches at 10 bases. The CDR3 has 17 residues. Per germline, CDR1 MNHEY and CDR2 SVGAGI. The trim removed 0 bases at V and 5 bases at J, leaving 8 bases unmatched. The CDR3 coding sequence is TGTGCCAGCAGTTACTCATACAGACAGGGGGCGAGAGATACGCAGTATTTT. The encoded protein is CASSYSYRQGARDTQYF.

The chain has TRBV6-5 and TRBJ1-2; possible D gene TRBD1, 6 bases. The germline V gene encodes CDR1 MNHEY and CDR2 SVGAGI. This CDR3 has 15 amino acids. V was shortened by 4 bases and J by 1 base, with 13 bases between the two germline ends. CDR3 DNA: TGTGCCAGCAGTTCCCCAGGGGCGAATAACTATGGCTACACCTTC. This encodes CASSSPGANNYGYTF.

The rearrangement joins TRBV3-1 to TRBJ2-7; D ambiguous. CDR3 size: 13 residues. The ends were cut back, 8 bases at V and 4 bases at J, with 15 bases in the middle. Germline CDR1 LGHDT, CDR2 YNNKEL (reference sequence). CDR3: CASGPARFYEQYF. CDR3 DNA: TGTGCCAGCGGACCGGCCAGGTTTTACGAGCAGTACTTC.

This clonotype was counted a few times. The rearrangement uses TRBV29-1 and TRBJ2-7; 9 positions match TRBD1. With V trimmed by 5 bases and J by 3 bases, 5 bases remained unmatched. Germline CDR1 is SQVTM and CDR2 is ANQGSEA. The CDR3 extends over 13 amino acids. In DNA, the CDR3 is TGCAGCGTTCTGGGACAGGGAGTCTACGAGCAGTACTTC. Translating it yields CSVLGQGVYEQYF.

The V call is TRBV4-2, the J call TRBJ2-5, with TRBD2 matching 12 bases. The trim removed 3 bases at V and 3 bases at J, leaving 2 bases unmatched. The V gene's germline CDR1 is LGHNA and CDR2 YNFKEQ. There are 15 residues in the CDR3. CDR3: CASSHRLAGEETQYF. The CDR3, as DNA: TGTGCCAGCAGCCACCGACTAGCGGGGGAAGAGACCCAGTACTTC.

This clonotype was counted a few times. The chain is built from TRBV4-1 and TRBJ1-2; D not certain. V was cut by 2 bases and J by 0 bases, with 13 bases left in between. The CDR3 is 16 residues long. Per germline, CDR1 MGHRA and CDR2 YSYEKL. The CDR3 DNA follows: TGCGCCAGCAGCCAATCGGAGGCGAACGCTAACTATGGCTACACCTTC. This translates into CASSQSEANANYGYTF.

Comment on this clonotype: A read error is possible here, since a much larger clone lies one base away. The genes are TRBV11-1 and TRBJ2-5; 11 bases are shared with TRBD1. This CDR3 is built from 15 residues. Germline assignment: CDR1 SGHAT and CDR2 FQDESV (reference sequence). V lost 4 bases, J lost 11 bases, and 12 bases stayed unmatched. The chain's CDR3 is CASSSRDRGIDEQYF. CDR3 nucleotide sequence: TGTGCCAGCAGCTCTCGGGACAGGGGGATTGATGAGCAGTACTTC.

The chain uses TRBV5-1 and TRBJ1-2; TRBD1 is a possible D gene (5 bases). The CDR3 contains 15 residues. Germline-derived CDR1 and CDR2 are SGHRS and YFSETQ. Trimming stripped 1 base from V and 6 bases from J, with 16 bases between. The CDR3 reads CASSLPAGRNHGYTF. The DNA for the CDR3 is TGCGCCAGCAGCTTGCCGGCAGGGCGTAATCATGGCTACACCTTC.

The CDR3 sequence is CASSIDRVDTDTQYF. In DNA form, the CDR3 reads TGTGCCAGTAGTATAGACAGGGTTGACACAGATACGCAGTATTTT. The chain joins TRBV19 to TRBJ2-3; weak D call: TRBD1 (5 bases). This CDR3 region has 15 residues. V was cut by 0 bases and J by 2 bases, with 9 bases left in between. CDR1 is LNHDA and CDR2 is SQIVND in the germline V gene (reference sequence).

This clonotype appeared a single time. This rearrangement joins TRBV3-1 to TRBJ1-1, with D possibly being TRBD1 (6 bases). V was pared by 4 bases and J by 1 base, with 13 bases between. The CDR3 spans 15 residues. Germline V CDR1 and CDR2: LGHDT, YNNKEL (reference sequence). The chain's CDR3 is CASSPSGQQNTEAFF. The CDR3 coding sequence is TGTGCCAGCAGCCCATCGGGACAACAGAACACTGAAGCTTTCTTT.

This clonotype appeared a few times. The chain couples TRBV4-1 to TRBJ1-1; D ambiguous. The germline gives CDR1 MGHRA, CDR2 YSYEKL. There are 14 residues in the CDR3. V shed 0 bases and J shed 8 bases, with 13 bases lying between them. CDR3 protein: CASSQESAGPEAFF. DNA for the CDR3: TGCGCCAGCAGCCAAGAGTCGGCTGGGCCCGAAGCTTTCTTT.

This clonotype appeared many times. The rearrangement uses TRBV6-5 and TRBJ2-3; D uncertain. The V and J ends lost 5 bases and 4 bases respectively, with 16 bases between them. The CDR3 runs 15 residues. The germline gives CDR1 MNHEY, CDR2 SVGAGI. The DNA for the CDR3 is TGTGCCAGCAGTAATTTAGGCAGTGGTGCAGATACGCAGTATTTT. It is translated as CASSNLGSGADTQYF.

The chain has TRBV7-2 and TRBJ2-5; D is ambiguous. The germline V and J ends were trimmed by 0 bases and 5 bases, with 16 bases remaining between them. CDR3 length: 16 residues. Germline assignment: CDR1 SGHTA and CDR2 FQGNSA. This chain's CDR3 is CASSLASGGGVETQYF. CDR3 nucleotide sequence: TGTGCCAGCAGCTTAGCTAGTGGCGGCGGTGTCGAGACCCAGTACTTC. The variable domain in full, with the rest retrieved from reference TRBV7-2 and TRBJ2-5, is GAGVSQSPSNKVTEKGKDVELRCDPISGHTALYWYRQSLGQGLEFLIYFQGNSAPDKSGLPSDRFSAERTGGSVSTLTIQRTQQEDSAVYLCASSLASGGGVETQYFGPGTRLLVL.

V usage is TRBV18 and J usage is TRBJ2-3; D not resolved. The ends were cut back, 6 bases at V and 1 base at J, with 14 bases in the middle. The CDR3 length is 15 residues. Germline assignment: CDR1 KGHSH and CDR2 LQKENI. CDR3 nucleotides: TGTGCCAGCTCCAACCGGAGTGGTGGCACAGATACGCAGTATTTT. Encoded protein: CASSNRSGGTDTQYF.

This clonotype showed up many times. V gene TRBV7-2 combines with J gene TRBJ2-3; unclear D gene. This CDR3 region has 12 residues. V was clipped by 4 bases and J by 2 bases, with 4 bases between them. CDR1 is SGHTA, CDR2 FQGNSA, per germline. In DNA, the CDR3 is TGTGCCAGCAGCTCAACCACAGATACGCAGTATTTT. Amino acids: CASSSTTDTQYF.

The V and J genes are TRBV25-1 and TRBJ2-2; D gene uncertain. Germline CDR1 MGHDK, CDR2 SYGVNS. Trimming left V 6 bases short and J 3 bases short, with 14 bases between. The CDR3 consists of 15 residues. CDR3 region: CASSPTLFDTGELFF. CDR3 DNA sequence: TGTGCCAGCAGCCCGACCCTGTTTGACACCGGGGAGCTGTTTTTT.

The genes are TRBV20-1 and TRBJ2-1; D is unresolved. CDR1 DFQATT and CDR2 SNEGSKA come from the germline V gene (reference sequence). The CDR3 totals 11 residues. V lost 6 bases and J 7 bases, leaving 10 bases between the germline ends. For the CDR3, the DNA is TGCAGTGCCAAACCGGCGAATGAGCAGTTCTTC. Its protein product is CSAKPANEQFF.

For the CDR3, the DNA is TGCGCCAGCAGCCAAGAATGGCTAGCGGGGTACAATGAGCAGTTCTTC. Protein product: CASSQEWLAGYNEQFF. V gene TRBV4-1 combines with J gene TRBJ2-1; TRBD2 matches 9 bases. Germline CDR1 is MGHRA and CDR2 is YSYEKL. This CDR3 comprises 16 residues. The J segment lost 4 bases and the V segment lost 0 bases, leaving 4 bases of the junction unmatched.

This clonotype was found a few times. The J gene is TRBJ1-2, the V gene TRBV4-1; D remains unclear. The CDR3 totals 14 residues. Germline CDR1 reads MGHRA; CDR2 reads YSYEKL. Trimming took 0 bases from V and 5 from J, leaving 10 bases between them. CDR3 sequence (DNA): TGCGCCAGCAGCCAAGATTTCGTAGATTATGGCTACACCTTC. This translates into CASSQDFVDYGYTF.

This clonotype turned up a few times. The V gene is TRBV4-2, the J gene TRBJ1-2, with D possibly matching TRBD1 (6 bases). The germline CDR1 and CDR2 sequences are LGHNA and YNFKEQ. The CDR3 has 13 amino acids. V was cut by 1 base and J by 7 bases, with 10 bases left in between. This CDR3 is CASSQARGPGYTF. CDR3 in DNA: TGTGCCAGCAGCCAAGCCAGGGGACCTGGCTACACCTTC.

In this sample, this clonotype turned up once. The genes are TRBV18 and TRBJ2-7; 7 bases are a match to TRBD1. Germline lookup yields CDR1 KGHSH and CDR2 LQKENI. CDR3 length: 14 amino acids. Trimming cost V 3 bases and J 3 bases; bases outside gene matches: 5. DNA for the CDR3: TGTGCCAGCTCACCGGGGACAGTCGGCTACGAGCAGTACTTC. Translated, it gives CASSPGTVGYEQYF. Full variable domain (outside the CDR3, taken from reference TRBV18 and TRBJ2-7): NAGVMQNPRHLVRRRGQEARLRCSPMKGHSHVYWYRQLPEEGLKFMVYLQKENIIDESGMPKERFSAEFPKEGPSILRIQQVVRGDSAAYFCASSPGTVGYEQYFGPGTRLTVT.

The chain uses TRBV4-1 and TRBJ2-1, with a possible D match to TRBD1 (7 bases). V dropped 4 bases and J dropped 7 bases, with 17 bases sitting between them. CDR1 MGHRA and CDR2 YSYEKL come from the germline V gene. The CDR3 length is 15 residues. The CDR3 reads CASSPGGSQPNEQFF. The CDR3 DNA sequence: TGCGCCAGCAGCCCAGGGGGGTCCCAGCCTAATGAGCAGTTCTTC.

A few counts support this clonotype. The chain has TRBV28 and TRBJ1-2, with TRBD1 as a possible D gene (5 bases). V was shortened by 1 base and J by 5 bases, with 8 bases between the two germline ends. The CDR3 length is 13 residues. Germline V CDR1 and CDR2: MDHEN, SYDVKM. CDR3 DNA: TGTGCCAGCAGTTTATCTGCAGGGTATGGCTACACCTTC. This gives the protein CASSLSAGYGYTF.

This clonotype was counted between two and nine times. The chain has TRBV12-3 or TRBV12-4 and TRBJ1-1; tentative D call: TRBD1 (5 bases). V was trimmed by 5 bases and J by 11 bases, leaving 15 bases between them. This CDR3 contains 12 residues. This CDR3 is CASSPRGGRAFF. CDR3 in DNA: TGTGCCAGCAGTCCCCGTGGGGGTAGGGCTTTCTTT.

The rearrangement uses TRBV9 and TRBJ2-3, with 8 positions matching TRBD1. The germline gives CDR1 SGDLS, CDR2 YYNGEE. This CDR3 is 16 amino acids long. With V trimmed by 4 bases and J by 2 bases, 9 bases remained unmatched. CDR3 protein: CASSKRTGSVTDTQYF. The DNA for the CDR3 is TGTGCCAGCAGCAAGAGGACAGGGAGCGTCACAGATACGCAGTATTTT.

The chain combines TRBV6-1 with TRBJ2-4; D unresolved. V shed 2 bases and J shed 1 base, with 9 bases lying between them. Per the germline V gene, CDR1 is MNHNS and CDR2 is SASEGT. This CDR3 is 15 amino acids long. The CDR3 DNA reads TGTGCCAGCAGTGAAAGAGAGAGGGCCAAAAACATTCAGTACTTC. Residues: CASSERERAKNIQYF.